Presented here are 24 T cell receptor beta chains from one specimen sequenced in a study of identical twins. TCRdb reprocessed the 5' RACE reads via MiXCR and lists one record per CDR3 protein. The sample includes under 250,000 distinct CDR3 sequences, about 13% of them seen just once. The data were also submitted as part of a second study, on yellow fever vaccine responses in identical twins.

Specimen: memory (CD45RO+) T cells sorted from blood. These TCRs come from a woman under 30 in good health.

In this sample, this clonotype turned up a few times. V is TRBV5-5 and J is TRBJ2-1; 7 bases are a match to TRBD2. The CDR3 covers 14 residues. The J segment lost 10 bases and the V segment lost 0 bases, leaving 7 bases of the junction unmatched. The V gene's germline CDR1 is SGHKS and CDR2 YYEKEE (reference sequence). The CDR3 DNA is TGTGCCAGCAGCTTGGGAGGCGGGAGCGGAGAGCAGTTCTTC. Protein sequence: CASSLGGGSGEQFF.

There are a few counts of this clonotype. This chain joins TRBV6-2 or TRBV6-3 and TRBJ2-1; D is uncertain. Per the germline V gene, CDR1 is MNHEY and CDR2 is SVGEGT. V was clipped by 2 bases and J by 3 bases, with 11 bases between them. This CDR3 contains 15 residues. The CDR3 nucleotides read TGTGCCAGCAGTTACGGCTCGAACTTCTACAATGAGCAGTTCTTC. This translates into CASSYGSNFYNEQFF.

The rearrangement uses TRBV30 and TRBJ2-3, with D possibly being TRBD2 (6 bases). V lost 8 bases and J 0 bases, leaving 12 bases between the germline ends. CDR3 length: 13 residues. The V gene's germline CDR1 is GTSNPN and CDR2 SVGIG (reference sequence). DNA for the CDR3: TGTGCCGGGGGGTCAACTAGCACAGATACGCAGTATTTT. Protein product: CAGGSTSTDTQYF.

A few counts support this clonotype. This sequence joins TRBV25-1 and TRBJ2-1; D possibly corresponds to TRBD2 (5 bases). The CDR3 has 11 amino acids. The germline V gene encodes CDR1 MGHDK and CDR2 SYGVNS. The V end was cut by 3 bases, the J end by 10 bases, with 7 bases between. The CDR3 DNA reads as TGTGCCAGCAGTGACAGGAGGGAGCAGTTCTTC. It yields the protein CASSDRREQFF. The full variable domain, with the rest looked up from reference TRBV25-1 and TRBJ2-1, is EADIYQTPRYLVIGTGKKITLECSQTMGHDKMYWYQQDPGMELHLIHYSYGVNSTEKGDLSSESTVSRIRTEHFPLTLESARPSHTSQYLCASSDRREQFFGPGTRLTVL.

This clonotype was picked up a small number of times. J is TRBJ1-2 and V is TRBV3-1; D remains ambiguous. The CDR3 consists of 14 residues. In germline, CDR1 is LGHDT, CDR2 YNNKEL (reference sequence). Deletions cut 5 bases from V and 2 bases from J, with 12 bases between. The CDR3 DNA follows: TGTGCCAGCAGCTCCCAGGCGGGAAACTATGGCTACACCTTC. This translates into CASSSQAGNYGYTF.

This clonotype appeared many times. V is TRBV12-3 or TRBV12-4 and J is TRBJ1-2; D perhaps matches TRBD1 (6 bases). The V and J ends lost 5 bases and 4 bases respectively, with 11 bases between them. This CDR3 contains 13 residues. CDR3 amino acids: CASSLQGPYGYTF. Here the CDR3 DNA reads TGTGCCAGCAGTCTACAGGGCCCCTATGGCTACACCTTC.

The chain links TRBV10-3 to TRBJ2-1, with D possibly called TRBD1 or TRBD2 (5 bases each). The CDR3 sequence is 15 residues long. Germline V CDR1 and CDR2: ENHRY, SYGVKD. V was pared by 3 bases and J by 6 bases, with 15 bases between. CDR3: CAISDGGGALNEQFF. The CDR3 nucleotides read TGTGCCATCAGTGACGGTGGGGGAGCGCTCAATGAGCAGTTCTTC.

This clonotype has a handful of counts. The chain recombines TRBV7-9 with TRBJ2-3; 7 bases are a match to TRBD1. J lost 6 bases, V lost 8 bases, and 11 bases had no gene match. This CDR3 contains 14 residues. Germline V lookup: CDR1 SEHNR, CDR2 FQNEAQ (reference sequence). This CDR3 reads CASQGDSWVDTQYF. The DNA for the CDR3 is TGTGCCAGCCAGGGGGACAGTTGGGTTGATACGCAGTATTTT. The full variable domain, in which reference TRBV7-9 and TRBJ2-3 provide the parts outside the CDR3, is DTGVSQNPRHKITKRGQNVTFRCDPISEHNRLYWYRQTLGQGPEFLTYFQNEAQLEKSRLLSDRFSAERPKGSFSTLEIQRTEQGDSAMYLCASQGDSWVDTQYFGPGTRLTVL.

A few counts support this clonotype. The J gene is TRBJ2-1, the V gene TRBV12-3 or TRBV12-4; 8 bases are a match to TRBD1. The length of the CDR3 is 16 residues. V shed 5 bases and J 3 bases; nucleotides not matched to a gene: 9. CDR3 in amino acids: CASSIRQGLSYNEQFF. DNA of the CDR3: TGTGCCAGCAGTATCAGACAGGGGCTTAGCTACAATGAGCAGTTCTTC.

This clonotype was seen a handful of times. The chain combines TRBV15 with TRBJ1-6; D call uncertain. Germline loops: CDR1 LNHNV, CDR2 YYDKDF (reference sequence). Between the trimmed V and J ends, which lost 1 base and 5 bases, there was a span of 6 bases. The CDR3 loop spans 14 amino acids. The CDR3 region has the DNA TGTGCCACCAGCAGAGGGCAAGATAATTCACCCCTCCACTTT. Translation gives CATSRGQDNSPLHF. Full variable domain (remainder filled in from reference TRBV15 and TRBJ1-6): DAMVIQNPRYQVTQFGKPVTLSCSQTLNHNVMYWYQQKSSQAPKLLFHYYDKDFNNEADTPDNFQSRRPNTSFCFLDIRSPGLGDTAMYLCATSRGQDNSPLHFGNGTRLTVT.

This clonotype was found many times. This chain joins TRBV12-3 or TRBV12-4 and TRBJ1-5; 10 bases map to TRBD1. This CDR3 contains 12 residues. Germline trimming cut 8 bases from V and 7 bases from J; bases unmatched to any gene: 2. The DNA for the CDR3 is TGTGCCAGCGGGACAGGGGACCAGCCCCAGCATTTT. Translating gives CASGTGDQPQHF.

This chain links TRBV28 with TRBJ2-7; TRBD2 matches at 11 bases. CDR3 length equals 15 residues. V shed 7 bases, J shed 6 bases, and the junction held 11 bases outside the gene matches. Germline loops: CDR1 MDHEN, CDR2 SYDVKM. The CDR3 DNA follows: TGTGCCAGCAATGGCGCGATACTAGCGGGAGCCGAGCAGTACTTC. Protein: CASNGAILAGAEQYF.

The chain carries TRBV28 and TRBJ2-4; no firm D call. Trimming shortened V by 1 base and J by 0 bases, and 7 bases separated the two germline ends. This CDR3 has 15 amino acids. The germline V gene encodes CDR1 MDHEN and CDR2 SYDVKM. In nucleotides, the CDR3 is TGTGCCAGCAGTTTATACGAACTAGCCAAAAACATTCAGTACTTC. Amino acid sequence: CASSLYELAKNIQYF.

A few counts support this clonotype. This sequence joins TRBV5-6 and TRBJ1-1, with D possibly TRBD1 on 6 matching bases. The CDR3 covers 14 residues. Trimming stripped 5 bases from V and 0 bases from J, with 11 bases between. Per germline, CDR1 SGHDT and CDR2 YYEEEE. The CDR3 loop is CASRTGQLNTEAFF. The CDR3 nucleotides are TGTGCCAGCAGAACGGGACAATTGAACACTGAAGCTTTCTTT.

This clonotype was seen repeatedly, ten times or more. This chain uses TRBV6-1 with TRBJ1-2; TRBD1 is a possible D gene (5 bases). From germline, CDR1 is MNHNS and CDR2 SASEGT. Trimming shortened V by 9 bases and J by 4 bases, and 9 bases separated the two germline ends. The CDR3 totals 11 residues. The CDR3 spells CASWGGYGYTF. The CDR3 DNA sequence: TGTGCCAGTTGGGGCGGCTATGGCTACACCTTC.

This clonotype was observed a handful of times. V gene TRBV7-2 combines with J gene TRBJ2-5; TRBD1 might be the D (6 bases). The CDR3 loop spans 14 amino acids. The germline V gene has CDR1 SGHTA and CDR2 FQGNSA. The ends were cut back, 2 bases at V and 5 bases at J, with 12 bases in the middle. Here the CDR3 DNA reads TGTGCCAGCAGCTTAACAGGGAGCAAGGAGACCCAGTACTTC. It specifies CASSLTGSKETQYF.

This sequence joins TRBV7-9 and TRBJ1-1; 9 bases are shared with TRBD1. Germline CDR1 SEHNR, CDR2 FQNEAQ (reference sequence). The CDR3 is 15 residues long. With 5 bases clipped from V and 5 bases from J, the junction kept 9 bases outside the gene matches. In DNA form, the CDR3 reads TGTGCCAGCAGCGCGGACAGGGGCGTACGGACTGAAGCTTTCTTT. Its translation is CASSADRGVRTEAFF.

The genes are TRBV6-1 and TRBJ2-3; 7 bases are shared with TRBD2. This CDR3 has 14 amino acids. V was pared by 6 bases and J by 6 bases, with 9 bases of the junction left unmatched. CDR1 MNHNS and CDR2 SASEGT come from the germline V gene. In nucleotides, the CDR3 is TGTGCCAGCAGCAGCCCGGGAGGTCGGGATACGCAGTATTTT. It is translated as CASSSPGGRDTQYF.

The DNA of the CDR3 is TGCACCAGCAGCTATCGGGAGGACCGGAGCAATCAGCCCCAGCATTTT. Amino acid sequence: CTSSYREDRSNQPQHF. The V call is TRBV1, the J call TRBJ1-5. TRBV1 constitutes a pseudogene. The CDR3 is made up of 16 amino acids.

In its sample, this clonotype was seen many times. This chain's CDR3 is CASRESSVITDTQYF. The CDR3 DNA is TGTGCCAGCAGAGAGTCTAGCGTTATCACAGATACGCAGTATTTT. The chain employs TRBV12-3 or TRBV12-4 and TRBJ2-3; perhaps TRBD2 as D (6 bases). V was clipped by 6 bases and J by 2 bases, with 15 bases between them. The CDR3 is 15 residues long.

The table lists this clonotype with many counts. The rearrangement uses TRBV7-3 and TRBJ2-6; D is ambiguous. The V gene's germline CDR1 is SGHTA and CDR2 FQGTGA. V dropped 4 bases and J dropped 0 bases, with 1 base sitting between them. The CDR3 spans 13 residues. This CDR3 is CASSYSGANVLTF. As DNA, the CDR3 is TGTGCCAGCAGCTACTCTGGGGCCAACGTCCTGACTTTC.

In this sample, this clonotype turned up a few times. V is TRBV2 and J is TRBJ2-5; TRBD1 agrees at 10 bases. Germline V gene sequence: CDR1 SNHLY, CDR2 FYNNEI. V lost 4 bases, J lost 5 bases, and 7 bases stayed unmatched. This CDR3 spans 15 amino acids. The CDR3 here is CASSAETGGGETQYF. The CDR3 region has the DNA TGTGCCAGCAGTGCAGAGACAGGGGGCGGTGAGACCCAGTACTTC.

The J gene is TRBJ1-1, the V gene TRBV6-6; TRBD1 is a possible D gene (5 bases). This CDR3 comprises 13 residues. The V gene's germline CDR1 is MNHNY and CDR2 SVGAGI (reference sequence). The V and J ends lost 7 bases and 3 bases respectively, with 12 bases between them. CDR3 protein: CASNRGGYTEAFF. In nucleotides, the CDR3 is TGTGCCAGCAACCGCGGGGGGTACACTGAAGCTTTCTTT.

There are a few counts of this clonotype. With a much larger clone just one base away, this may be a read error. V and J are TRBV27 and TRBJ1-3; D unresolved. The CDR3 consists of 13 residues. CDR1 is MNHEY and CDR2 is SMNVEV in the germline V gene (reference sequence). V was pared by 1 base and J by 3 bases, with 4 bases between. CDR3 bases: TGTGCCAGCAGTTTATTGGGTGGAAACACCATATATTTT. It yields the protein CASSLLGGNTIYF.